These T cell receptor beta chains were read from a single sample in a study of early T cells in non-severe SARS-CoV-2 infection. TCRdb re-derived calls from the 5' RACE reads in MiXCR, one entry per CDR3 protein. The table has tens of thousands of distinct CDR3 sequences, over 9.5% seen once. The sequenced sample was whole blood. Receptors originate from an adult who was a healthcare worker with PCR-confirmed SARS-CoV-2 infection or an uninfected control (not recorded which). CDR3s include the opening cysteine and the closing phenylalanine or tryptophan. Fields, in order: V gene, clone size, J gene, D gene, CDR3 protein, CDR3 DNA. The D gene is left open where the match is weak. Where a row states a size, it is once, few, many or the class of an expanded clone; other rows omit it.

>TRBV6-5|-|TRBJ2-7|-
CASSRNQEPYEQYF
TGTGCCAGCAGTAGGAATCAGGAACCCTACGAGCAGTACTTC
>TRBV7-6|-|TRBJ2-5|TRBD1
CASSNPGGQGLETQYF
TGTGCCAGCAGCAATCCGGGTGGACAGGGGTTGGAGACCCAGTACTTC
>TRBV19|few|TRBJ1-5|-
CASSIPLPGYYGNQPQHF
TGTGCCAGTAGTATCCCATTACCAGGGTATTACGGCAATCAGCCCCAGCATTTT
>TRBV6-6|-|TRBJ1-5|-
CASNKGDGQPQHF
TGTGCCAGCAACAAAGGGGACGGGCAGCCCCAGCATTTT
>TRBV5-5|-|TRBJ1-2|-
CASSLGRSNSNYGYTF
TGTGCCAGCAGCTTGGGACGGAGCAATTCTAACTATGGCTACACCTTC
>TRBV28|few|TRBJ1-6|TRBD1
CASSFTGQGISSPLHF
TGTGCCAGCAGTTTCACCGGACAGGGTATAAGTTCACCCCTCCACTTT
>TRBV9|many|TRBJ2-5|-
CASSVSTGGQQETQYF
TGTGCCAGCAGCGTTTCCACCGGGGGGCAACAAGAGACCCAGTACTTC
>TRBV30|-|TRBJ1-2|-
CAWNHGMYGYTF
TGTGCCTGGAACCATGGGATGTATGGCTACACCTTC
>TRBV7-9|many|TRBJ2-1|-
CASSLVSSLYNEQFF
TGTGCCAGCAGCTTAGTATCTTCACTCTACAATGAGCAGTTCTTC
>TRBV9|many|TRBJ1-2|-
CASSSQGRDGYYGYTF
TGTGCCAGCAGCAGCCAAGGTCGCGACGGATACTATGGCTACACCTTC
>TRBV6-2/TRBV6-3|-|TRBJ2-7|-
CASTDHYEQYF
TGTGCCAGCACCGACCACTACGAGCAGTACTTC
>TRBV18|-|TRBJ1-3|-
CASSPGDSGNTIYF
TGTGCCAGCTCACCAGGTGACTCTGGAAACACCATATATTTT
>TRBV29-1|few|TRBJ2-3|-
CSGGLTDTQYF
TGCAGCGGGGGGTTGACAGATACGCAGTATTTT
>TRBV6-5|few|TRBJ1-6|TRBD1
CASSYRRQGGSPLHF
TGTGCCAGCAGTTACCGGAGACAGGGTGGTTCACCCCTCCACTTT
>TRBV11-2|few|TRBJ2-4|-
CASSPIADRGNIQYF
TGTGCCAGCAGCCCGATAGCAGATAGGGGAAACATTCAGTACTTC
>TRBV20-1|-|TRBJ1-2|-
CSANPEINYGYTF
TGCAGTGCCAACCCAGAGATCAACTATGGCTACACCTTC
>TRBV6-2/TRBV6-3|many|TRBJ2-6|-
CASSPPGANVLTF
TGTGCCAGCAGCCCCCCTGGGGCCAACGTCCTGACTTTC
>TRBV5-1|few|TRBJ1-2|-
CASSRERDYGYTF
TGCGCCAGCAGCCGTGAGAGGGACTATGGCTACACCTTC
>TRBV12-5|-|TRBJ2-5|-
CASGDRETQYF
TGTGCTAGTGGGGACCGAGAGACCCAGTACTTC
>TRBV28|-|TRBJ2-5|-
CASSRDQKTQYF
TGTGCCAGCAGTCGGGACCAGAAGACCCAGTACTTC
>TRBV6-2/TRBV6-3|few|TRBJ1-4|TRBD1
CASSSITGTGIGKLFF
TGTGCCAGCAGTTCCATTACCGGGACAGGAATCGGAAAACTGTTTTTT
>TRBV4-1|few|TRBJ2-2|TRBD1
CASSPGTGLRGELFF
TGCGCCAGCAGCCCTGGGACAGGGCTACGAGGGGAGCTGTTTTTT
>TRBV5-1|few|TRBJ1-3|-
CASSSAGDNSGNTIYF
TGCGCCAGCAGCTCTGCGGGGGATAACTCTGGAAACACCATATATTTT
>TRBV20-1|-|TRBJ2-1|-
CSARMPYPVDEQFF
TGCAGTGCTAGAATGCCCTACCCTGTGGATGAGCAGTTCTTC
>TRBV20-1|many|TRBJ2-3|TRBD1
CSARAGQGRTDTQYF
TGCAGTGCTAGAGCAGGACAGGGGCGCACAGATACGCAGTATTTT
>TRBV5-1|-|TRBJ2-7|-
CASRDMGRLSYEQYF
TGCGCCAGCAGGGATATGGGTCGCCTCTCCTACGAGCAGTACTTC
>TRBV6-1|few|TRBJ2-5|TRBD2
CASVPGLAGGGTQETQYF
TGTGCCAGCGTACCGGGACTAGCGGGAGGGGGAACTCAAGAGACCCAGTACTTC
>TRBV20-1|-|TRBJ2-1|TRBD2
CSAREGLAPGREQFF
TGCAGTGCTAGAGAGGGACTAGCTCCGGGCAGGGAGCAGTTCTTC
>TRBV20-1|-|TRBJ1-1|-
CSARDVGPNTEAFF
TGCAGTGCTAGAGATGTGGGGCCGAACACTGAAGCTTTCTTT
>TRBV10-3|-|TRBJ2-7|-
CAISRDKASYEQYF
TGTGCCATCAGCCGGGACAAGGCCTCCTACGAGCAGTACTTC
>TRBV20-1|-|TRBJ2-3|-
CSERLSQDTQYF
TGCAGCGAGAGATTATCGCAAGATACGCAGTATTTT
>TRBV11-3|many|TRBJ2-3|-
CASSFRGGDTQYF
TGTGCCAGCAGCTTCAGGGGAGGGGATACGCAGTATTTT
>TRBV7-2|many|TRBJ2-7|-
CASSLLVIGSYEQYF
TGTGCCAGCAGCTTATTAGTTATAGGGTCCTACGAGCAGTACTTC
>TRBV9|few|TRBJ1-2|-
CASGRYYGYTF
TGTGCCAGCGGAAGATATTATGGCTACACCTTC
>TRBV10-3|many|TRBJ2-7|-
CAISESPYEQYF
TGTGCCATCAGTGAGTCGCCCTACGAGCAGTACTTC
>TRBV20-1|few|TRBJ2-7|TRBD2
CSARGASGGTYEQYF
TGCAGTGCTAGAGGCGCTAGCGGGGGAACCTACGAGCAGTACTTC
>TRBV5-1|-|TRBJ2-1|-
CASSFGGWNEQFF
TGCGCCAGCAGCTTTGGGGGTTGGAATGAGCAGTTCTTC